The next 18 T cell receptor beta chains were all read from a single sample in a study of response to subunit inactivated influenza vaccine. TCRdb re-called the RT-PCR reads through MiXCR, storing one row per CDR3 protein. The data show 290,000 or so distinct CDR3 sequences, roughly 22% seen once. This specimen consisted of PBMCs from blood, obtained about 20 months after vaccination. These receptors were collected from a man aged 50-75 years who received an inactivated influenza vaccine.

This clonotype was counted between two and nine times. The rearrangement joins TRBV29-1 to TRBJ2-3; D is unresolved. The CDR3 runs to 13 residues. Germline CDR1 is SQVTM and CDR2 is ANQGSEA. Trimming took 0 bases from V and 2 from J, leaving 6 bases between them. This chain's CDR3 is CSVEEVFTDTQYF. DNA for the CDR3: TGCAGCGTTGAAGAGGTGTTCACAGATACGCAGTATTTT.

This clonotype appeared a few times. V is TRBV5-1 and J is TRBJ1-2; D possibly corresponds to TRBD1 (6 bases). The CDR3 is made up of 14 amino acids. The germline V gene has CDR1 SGHRS and CDR2 YFSETQ. V shed 4 bases and J shed 5 bases, with 15 bases lying between them. The CDR3 reads CASSPWTAEYGYTF. In DNA, the CDR3 is TGCGCCAGCAGCCCCTGGACAGCTGAATATGGCTACACCTTC.

This clonotype was counted only a few times. The chain has TRBV20-1 and TRBJ1-1; TRBD1 aligns across 7 bases. Germline V gene lookup returns CDR1 DFQATT and CDR2 SNEGSKA (reference sequence). The CDR3 covers 15 residues. The V and J ends lost 0 bases and 5 bases, in that order; junction bases with no gene match: 9. The CDR3 spells CSARDPRQGGTEAFF. CDR3 nucleotides: TGCAGTGCTAGAGATCCCCGACAGGGTGGTACTGAAGCTTTCTTT.

This clonotype was seen a handful of times. The chain employs TRBV10-3 and TRBJ1-2, with 11 nucleotides matching TRBD1. V lost 5 bases and J lost 4; bases outside the gene matches: 6. The CDR3 length is 15 residues. Germline assignment: CDR1 ENHRY and CDR2 SYGVKD. The CDR3 DNA sequence: TGTGCCATCAGTTCCGCGGGACAGGGGGGCTATGGCTACACCTTC. The encoded protein is CAISSAGQGGYGYTF.

This clonotype was seen a few times. V usage is TRBV7-2 and J usage is TRBJ1-3; 10 nucleotides align to TRBD1. V shed 4 bases and J 8 bases; nucleotides not matched to a gene: 2. The CDR3 runs 13 residues. The germline CDR1 and CDR2 sequences are SGHTA and FQGNSA. Here the CDR3 DNA reads TGTGCCAGCAGCTGGGGGACAGGGGACACCATATATTTT. Protein sequence: CASSWGTGDTIYF.

The chain couples TRBV4-2 to TRBJ1-6; 8 nucleotides agree with TRBD1. The J segment lost 10 bases and the V segment lost 0 bases, leaving 8 bases of the junction unmatched. CDR1 and CDR2 from the germline V gene are LGHNA and YNFKEQ. The CDR3 is 16 amino acids. The CDR3: CASSQEIVQGGSPLHF. CDR3 DNA sequence: TGTGCCAGCAGCCAAGAGATTGTACAGGGGGGGTCACCCCTCCACTTT.

V is TRBV24-1 and J is TRBJ2-5; D not resolved. Trimming removed 1 base from V and 3 bases from J, with 11 bases in between. Germline CDR1 is KGHDR and CDR2 is SFDVKD. This CDR3 has 15 amino acids. The CDR3 is CATSDFRGGEETQYF. The CDR3 bases are TGTGCCACCAGTGATTTTCGAGGCGGAGAAGAGACCCAGTACTTC.

The CDR3 sequence is CASSQEADTGYYGYTF. The CDR3 nucleotides read TGCGCCAGCAGCCAAGAGGCAGACACGGGGTACTATGGCTACACCTTC. The chain employs TRBV4-3 and TRBJ1-2; D is undetermined. CDR1 and CDR2 from the germline V gene are LGHNA and YSLEER. The ends were cut back, 0 bases at V and 3 bases at J, with 14 bases in the middle. CDR3 size: 16 residues.

CDR3 sequence reads: CASSQVERTPLHF. The CDR3 DNA is TGTGCCAGCAGCCAAGTGGAGAGAACACCCCTCCACTTT. This rearrangement joins TRBV3-1 to TRBJ1-6; the D is unclear. Trimming removed 1 base at V and 11 bases at J, with 9 bases between. CDR1 is LGHDT, CDR2 YNNKEL, per germline (reference sequence). The CDR3 has 13 residues.

The chain uses TRBV7-3 and TRBJ2-1, with D uncertain. V was trimmed by 1 base and J by 0 bases, leaving 13 bases between them. The CDR3 has 17 amino acids. Germline V gene sequence: CDR1 SGHTA, CDR2 FQGTGA. Written as DNA, the CDR3 is TGTGCCAGCAGCTTAAATGGCTTTACAAGCTCCTACAATGAGCAGTTCTTC. It encodes CASSLNGFTSSYNEQFF.

This rearrangement joins TRBV29-1 to TRBJ1-4; D gene unclear. V lost 7 bases, J lost 0 bases, and 9 bases lay in between. CDR3 length: 13 amino acids. Germline V gene sequence: CDR1 SQVTM, CDR2 ANQGSEA. In DNA form, the CDR3 reads TGCAGCGGCTTGACCTCAACTAATGAAAAACTGTTTTTT. Its protein is CSGLTSTNEKLFF. The whole variable domain, remainder taken from reference TRBV29-1 and TRBJ1-4, is SAVISQKPSRDICQRGTSLTIQCQVDSQVTMMFWYRQQPGQSLTLIATANQGSEATYESGFVIDKFPISRPNLTFSTLTVSNMSPEDSSIYLCSGLTSTNEKLFFGSGTQLSVL.

The genes are TRBV29-1 and TRBJ2-1; the D is unclear. Germline values: CDR1 SQVTM, CDR2 ANQGSEA. The CDR3 loop spans 11 amino acids. Trimming cost V 1 base and J 6 bases, with 4 bases left between them. The CDR3 spells CSVEVGNEQFF. The CDR3 DNA is TGCAGCGTTGAAGTTGGCAATGAGCAGTTCTTC.

The V call is TRBV7-2, the J call TRBJ2-5; D unclear. Trimming pared 5 bases from V and 1 base from J, leaving 5 bases between. This CDR3 has 12 residues. Looked up from germline, CDR1 is SGHTA and CDR2 is FQGNSA. The CDR3 sequence: CASSHFQETQYF. The CDR3 DNA follows: TGTGCCAGCAGCCACTTCCAAGAGACCCAGTACTTC.

This clonotype was picked up a small number of times. The chain uses TRBV6-2 or TRBV6-3 and TRBJ1-5; tentatively, D is TRBD1 (6 bases). The CDR3 is 17 residues long. Germline V gene lookup returns CDR1 MNHEY and CDR2 SVGEGT. V was cut by 2 bases and J by 0 bases, with 14 bases left in between. The CDR3 spells CASSYTQGSLSNQPQHF. The CDR3 DNA sequence: TGTGCCAGCAGTTACACTCAGGGGAGCCTTAGCAATCAGCCCCAGCATTTT.

The chain has TRBV19 and TRBJ1-1; D gene unclear. Germline V gives CDR1 LNHDA, CDR2 SQIVND (reference sequence). The CDR3 sequence is 17 residues long. Trimming took off 3 bases at V and 5 bases at J, with 22 bases between the two ends. CDR3 nucleotide sequence: TGTGCCAGTAGTATGATGCCAAGGTTTCGCAGAGGGACTGAAGCTTTCTTT. It translates to CASSMMPRFRRGTEAFF.

The chain carries TRBV7-2 and TRBJ2-1; 10 positions agree with TRBD1. Per germline, CDR1 SGHTA and CDR2 FQGNSA. CDR3 size: 14 residues. V was clipped by 3 bases and J by 10 bases; unmatched bases: 6. The CDR3 DNA sequence: TGTGCCAGCAGCTTTGACAGGGGGCCGAGAGAGCAGTTCTTC. Translated, it gives CASSFDRGPREQFF.

The chain employs TRBV12-3 or TRBV12-4 and TRBJ2-4, with 9 bases fitting TRBD1. Germline trimming cut 5 bases from V and 8 bases from J; bases unmatched to any gene: 10. The CDR3 spans 15 residues. CDR3 residues: CASSRGTGNVDIQYF. CDR3 DNA sequence: TGTGCCAGCAGTCGAGGGACAGGGAACGTGGACATTCAGTACTTC.

A remark on this clonotype: An end of the junction does not agree with germline; a read error may underlie this. This chain uses TRBV2 with TRBJ2-2; tentative D call: TRBD2 (5 bases). Per germline, CDR1 SNHLY and CDR2 FYNNEI. The CDR3 has 12 residues. CDR3 region: CASSQQAGKLFF. Written as DNA, the CDR3 is TGTGCCAGCAGTCAGCAGGCCGGGAAGCTGTTTTTT.